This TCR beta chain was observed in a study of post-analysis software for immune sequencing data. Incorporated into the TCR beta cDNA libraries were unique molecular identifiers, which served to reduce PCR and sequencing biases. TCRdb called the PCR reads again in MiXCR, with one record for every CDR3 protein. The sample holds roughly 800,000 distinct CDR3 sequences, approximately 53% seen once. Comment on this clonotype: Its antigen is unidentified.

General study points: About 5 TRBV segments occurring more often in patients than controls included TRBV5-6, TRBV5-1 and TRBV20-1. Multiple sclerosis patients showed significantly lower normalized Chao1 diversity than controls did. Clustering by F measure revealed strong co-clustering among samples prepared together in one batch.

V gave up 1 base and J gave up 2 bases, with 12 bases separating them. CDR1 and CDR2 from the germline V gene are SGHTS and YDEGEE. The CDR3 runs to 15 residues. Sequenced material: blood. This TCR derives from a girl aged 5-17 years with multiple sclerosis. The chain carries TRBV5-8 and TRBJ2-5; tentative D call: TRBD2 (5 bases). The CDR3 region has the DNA TGTGCCAGCAGCTTGCGGGGTTTTGGGCAAGAGACCCAGTACTTC. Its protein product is CASSLRGFGQETQYF.